The next 24 T cell receptor beta chains were all read from a single sample in a study of T cell repertoires in cytomegalovirus infection. Via MiXCR, TCRdb re-called the reads, giving one row per CDR3 protein. The sample yields around 450,000 distinct CDR3 sequences, approximately 33% seen once. Sequencing was done on a sample of PBMCs. The receptors were gathered from a human donor in good health (CMV status not recorded). Some clones in this sample may be carry-over from other donors' samples.

The chain couples TRBV2 to TRBJ1-1; D is perhaps TRBD1 (5 bases). CDR3 length equals 12 residues. Germline V gene sequence: CDR1 SNHLY, CDR2 FYNNEI. The V end lost 4 bases, the J end lost 11 bases, and 14 bases lay between the germline ends. CDR3 sequence reads: CASSGGGWDAFF. In nucleotides, the CDR3 is TGTGCCAGCAGTGGCGGAGGGTGGGACGCTTTCTTT.

A note on this clonotype: The CDR3 end shows no conserved phenylalanine or tryptophan, and so a read error is likely. The rearrangement joins TRBV7-4 to TRBJ2-1, with D possibly matching TRBD1 (5 bases). V was shortened by 5 bases and J by 4 bases, with 12 bases between the two germline ends. Germline CDR1 SGHVT, CDR2 SQSDAQ. The CDR3 is 14 amino acids. The CDR3 is CASSLPTGYNEQFL. The CDR3 DNA sequence: TGTGCCAGCAGCCTACCTACAGGTTACAATGAGCAGTTCTTA.

This clonotype appeared many times. The gene calls are TRBV12-3 or TRBV12-4 and TRBJ2-7; perhaps TRBD1 as D (6 bases). The CDR3 is 14 residues long. V was trimmed by 4 bases and J by 6 bases, leaving 16 bases between them. CDR3 protein: CASSSGTLGFEQYF. In nucleotides, the CDR3 is TGTGCCAGCAGTTCCGGGACATTGGGGTTCGAGCAGTACTTC.

The chain combines TRBV6-1 with TRBJ1-4, with unresolved D. The germline V gene encodes CDR1 MNHNS and CDR2 SASEGT. CDR3 length: 13 amino acids. The germline V and J ends were trimmed by 6 bases and 6 bases, with 11 bases remaining between them. CDR3 coding DNA: TGTGCCAGCAGAGGGATTAGTGATGAAAAACTGTTTTTT. It encodes CASRGISDEKLFF.

This clonotype has a handful of counts. This chain uses TRBV11-2 with TRBJ1-6, with 11 positions matching TRBD1. Germline V gene sequence: CDR1 SGHAT, CDR2 FQNNGV. The length of the CDR3 is 17 residues. Losses at the gene ends were 4 bases for V and 10 bases for J; bases not matched to a gene: 12. CDR3 sequence reads: CASSSNPPGQGGSPLHF. The CDR3 coding sequence is TGTGCCAGCAGCTCCAACCCCCCGGGACAGGGGGGATCACCCCTCCACTTT. The full variable domain, in which reference TRBV11-2 and TRBJ1-6 provide the parts outside the CDR3, is EAGVAQSPRYKIIEKRQSVAFWCNPISGHATLYWYQQILGQGPKLLIQFQNNGVVDDSQLPKDRFSAERLKGVDSTLKIQPAKLEDSAVYLCASSSNPPGQGGSPLHFGNGTRLTVT.

About this clonotype itself: Possible read error: a much larger clone is one base away. The gene calls are TRBV7-2 and TRBJ2-1; D uncertain. The CDR3 is 13 amino acids. Germline V gives CDR1 SGHTA, CDR2 FQGNSA. The CDR3 bases are TGTGCCAGCAGCTTCACCAGTTACAATGAGAAGTTCTTC. It specifies CASSFTSYNEKFF.

This clonotype turned up a few times. This chain connects TRBV15 to TRBJ1-2, with 11 bases that match TRBD1. This CDR3 contains 16 residues. V was pared by 4 bases and J by 5 bases, with 9 bases of the junction left unmatched. Germline CDR1 is LNHNV and CDR2 is YYDKDF (reference sequence). CDR3: CATSINLGQGGYGYTF. In nucleotides, the CDR3 is TGTGCCACCAGCATCAACCTGGGACAGGGGGGGTATGGCTACACCTTC.

Remarks on this clonotype: This may stem from a read error, because a much larger clone lies one nucleotide away. CDR3 DNA sequence: TGTGCCCGCAGTTCTTCCGGGACAGGGGACCGGTACGAGCAGTACTTC. It is translated as CARSSSGTGDRYEQYF. This chain joins TRBV6-1 and TRBJ2-7; 10 bases map to TRBD1. CDR3 size: 16 residues. Germline V CDR1 and CDR2: MNHNS, SASEGT.

In this sample, this clonotype turned up a few times. The chain combines TRBV10-3 with TRBJ2-3; D not certain. The CDR3 runs 17 residues. V lost 0 bases and J lost 6, with 19 bases in between. Germline CDR1 is ENHRY and CDR2 is SYGVKD. CDR3 DNA: TGTGCCATCAGTGAGTCAGAGGTGGACCCCTCACGCGATACGCAGTATTTT. It is translated as CAISESEVDPSRDTQYF.

The chain recombines TRBV27 with TRBJ2-3; 9 bases are shared with TRBD2. After removal of 5 bases from V and 4 bases from J, the junction contained 7 bases not matched to a gene. CDR3 length: 15 residues. Germline V CDR1 and CDR2: MNHEY, SMNVEV (reference sequence). The CDR3 nucleotides read TGTGCCAGCAGTACAGTAGCGGGGGTAGCAGATACGCAGTATTTT. Its translation: CASSTVAGVADTQYF.

Ten or more counts support this clonotype. This chain uses TRBV7-9 with TRBJ1-5; tentatively, D is TRBD1 (5 bases). The CDR3 length is 15 residues. CDR1 SEHNR and CDR2 FQNEAQ come from the germline V gene (reference sequence). Trimming stripped 4 bases from V and 0 bases from J, with 10 bases between. The CDR3 region is CASSYSGASNQPQHF. The CDR3 DNA is TGTGCCAGCAGCTACTCCGGGGCTAGCAATCAGCCCCAGCATTTT. Combining the CDR3 with reference TRBV7-9 and TRBJ1-5 gives the whole variable domain DTGVSQNPRHKITKRGQNVTFRCDPISEHNRLYWYRQTLGQGPEFLTYFQNEAQLEKSRLLSDRFSAERPKGSFSTLEIQRTEQGDSAMYLCASSYSGASNQPQHFGDGTRLSIL.

This clonotype was seen a handful of times. The gene calls are TRBV7-9 and TRBJ1-3, with TRBD1 matching 9 bases. The CDR3 runs 16 residues. Germline V gives CDR1 SEHNR, CDR2 FQNEAQ (reference sequence). The J segment lost 3 bases and the V segment lost 5 bases, leaving 8 bases of the junction unmatched. The CDR3 nucleotides read TGTGCCAGCAGCCAAACACAGGGGGCGCTTGGAAACACCATATATTTT. Translated, it gives CASSQTQGALGNTIYF.

This clonotype occurred a few times. The chain is built from TRBV20-1 and TRBJ2-7; the D is unclear. Germline lookup yields CDR1 DFQATT and CDR2 SNEGSKA (reference sequence). V gave up 6 bases and J gave up 2 bases, with 11 bases separating them. The CDR3 is 12 amino acids. CDR3 DNA sequence: TGCAGTGCAACCGGCCAGCCCTACGAGCAGTACTTC. It is translated as CSATGQPYEQYF.

This clonotype has at least ten counts. The chain links TRBV11-2 to TRBJ2-3, with D perhaps matching TRBD1 or TRBD2 (5 bases each). The CDR3 sequence is 14 residues long. Germline V gives CDR1 SGHAT, CDR2 FQNNGV. Between the trimmed V and J ends, which lost 5 bases and 2 bases, there was a span of 11 bases. The CDR3 reads CASSEGRTTDTQYF. DNA of the CDR3: TGTGCCAGCAGCGAGGGACGAACCACAGATACGCAGTATTTT.

The chain links TRBV19 to TRBJ1-5, with D unresolved. Germline V CDR1 and CDR2: LNHDA, SQIVND (reference sequence). The CDR3 runs 16 residues. V lost 5 bases, J lost 8 bases, and 22 bases lay in between. The CDR3: CASSLGLGGRHEPQHF. CDR3 DNA sequence: TGTGCCAGTAGTCTCGGACTGGGAGGGCGGCACGAGCCCCAGCATTTT.

The chain recombines TRBV18 with TRBJ1-1; D uncertain. Trimming took 0 bases from V and 10 from J, leaving 12 bases between them. Germline V lookup: CDR1 KGHSH, CDR2 LQKENI. The CDR3 consists of 13 residues. CDR3 protein: CASSPPVRDGAFF. CDR3 DNA sequence: TGTGCCAGCTCACCACCGGTAAGGGATGGAGCTTTCTTT.

Comments on this clonotype: One end of the junction does not line up with germline, which may come from a read error. J is TRBJ1-1 and V is TRBV7-2, with 10 bases that match TRBD1. Germline V gene lookup returns CDR1 SGHTA and CDR2 FQGNSA. CDR3 length: 18 residues. This CDR3 reads CASSTGTGAVWGNTEAFW. CDR3 bases: TGTGCCAGCAGCACGGGGACAGGGGCGGTGTGGGGGAACACTGAAGCTTTCTGG.

This clonotype has just a few counts. The rearrangement links TRBV6-5 to TRBJ1-1; D ambiguous. The CDR3 loop spans 14 amino acids. V lost 2 bases, J lost 1 base, and 8 bases lay in between. Looked up from germline, CDR1 is MNHEY and CDR2 is SVGAGI. The CDR3 bases are TGTGCCAGCAGTTACCACTCAGGGAACACTGAAGCTTTCTTT. As protein: CASSYHSGNTEAFF.

This clonotype was detected a few times. CDR3 nucleotides: TGTGCCAGCAGTGGGGGGGCCGGTCAGCCCCAGCATTTT. Amino acid sequence: CASSGGAGQPQHF. V is TRBV25-1 and J is TRBJ1-5, with a weak D call TRBD1 (6 bases). Germline CDR1 is MGHDK and CDR2 is SYGVNS. V was shortened by 4 bases and J by 6 bases, with 10 bases between the two germline ends. The CDR3 runs 13 residues.

This clonotype was counted between two and nine times. This rearrangement joins TRBV28 to TRBJ1-2; D is ambiguous. This CDR3 spans 14 amino acids. The germline V gene encodes CDR1 MDHEN and CDR2 SYDVKM. V lost 5 bases and J lost 6, with 16 bases in between. The CDR3: CASSPPFSKDGYTF. In DNA form, the CDR3 reads TGTGCCAGCAGTCCCCCATTCTCAAAGGATGGCTACACCTTC.

The V and J genes are TRBV20-1 and TRBJ1-6; a possible D gene is TRBD1 (5 bases). V was pared by 0 bases and J by 6 bases, with 18 bases between. The V gene's germline CDR1 is DFQATT and CDR2 SNEGSKA (reference sequence). The length of the CDR3 is 17 residues. CDR3 bases: TGCAGTGCTAGAGATCCGGTGATGAGTCAGGGTAATTCACCCCTCCACTTT. Protein: CSARDPVMSQGNSPLHF.

In this sample, this clonotype turned up a few times. This rearrangement joins TRBV4-2 to TRBJ1-5; possible D gene TRBD1, 6 bases. CDR3 length equals 16 residues. V gave up 1 base and J gave up 8 bases, with 18 bases separating them. Germline V gene data show CDR1 as LGHNA and CDR2 as YNFKEQ. In DNA form, the CDR3 reads TGTGCCAGCAGCCAAGGGGGGCAGAGCCTAATGGAGCCCCAGCATTTT. As protein: CASSQGGQSLMEPQHF.

This chain links TRBV5-1 with TRBJ2-1; tentatively, D is TRBD1 (7 bases). With 3 bases removed from V and 8 bases from J, the gap between germline ends came to 12 bases. Germline loops: CDR1 SGHRS, CDR2 YFSETQ. CDR3 length equals 13 residues. CDR3 nucleotide sequence: TGCGCCAGCAGCTCCATCAGGGGGGATGAGCAGTTCTTC. This sequence encodes CASSSIRGDEQFF.

A word on this clonotype: A single base separates this from a much larger clone, so it may be a read error. The missing conserved phenylalanine or tryptophan at the end of this CDR3 makes a read error likely. This chain links TRBV7-2 with TRBJ2-1; no clear D gene. With 1 base removed from V and 4 bases from J, the gap between germline ends came to 5 bases. Germline V CDR1 and CDR2: SGHTA, FQGNSA. The CDR3 spans 13 residues. CDR3 in DNA: TGTGCCAGCAGCTTAGATGGGTACAATGAGCAGTTCTTA. As protein: CASSLDGYNEQFL.